This T cell receptor (beta chain) was profiled in a study of cytomegalovirus exposure and HLA in healthy donors. Use of 60 Vbeta and 13 Jbeta primers characterized the PCR. Clones were sequenced by immunoSEQ multiplex PCR, and TCRdb holds only the in-frame ones, with some missing. This table has 80,000 to 100,000 clones, around 68% appearing once. This CDR3 comprises 13 residues. Germline V gives CDR1 LNHDA, CDR2 SQIVND (reference sequence). The germline V and J ends were trimmed by 0 bases and 3 bases, with 5 bases remaining between them. Sequenced: PBMCs. The sequence came from a woman aged 40-49 years in good health and CMV-seropositive. The chain is built from TRBV19 and TRBJ1-2; D is uncertain. The CDR3 reads CASSIDRYYGYTF. The CDR3, as DNA: TGTGCCAGTAGTATAGACCGGTACTATGGCTACACCTTC.